Reported below is one T cell receptor (beta chain). Its antigen is not known. Produced via immunoSEQ multiplex PCR; TCRdb's table is partial and in-frame only. This table has over 10,000 clones, roughly 93% appearing once. Germline-derived CDR1 and CDR2 are SGHRS and YFSETQ. The CDR3 has 15 amino acids. Trimming removed 4 bases at V and 3 bases at J, with 14 bases between. The sample comes from a study of graft-versus-host responses after intestinal transplantation. Across the whole study: Every recipient had anti-thymocyte globulin induction and around 3 years of tacrolimus plus steroids. Whole-study results and caveats: Peak levels of circulating GvH clones tracked with early post-transplant HvG declines.

This sequence was found in a human patient who received an intestinal transplant, so some T cells may come from the graft donor. This sample comprised PBMCs, obtained roughly 930 days after intestinal transplantation. This sequence joins TRBV5-1 and TRBJ1-5; D is perhaps TRBD1 (6 bases). DNA of the CDR3: TGCGCCAGCAGCCGAGGGGGGGACCCCAATCAGCCCCAGCATTTT. Its translation is CASSRGGDPNQPQHF.